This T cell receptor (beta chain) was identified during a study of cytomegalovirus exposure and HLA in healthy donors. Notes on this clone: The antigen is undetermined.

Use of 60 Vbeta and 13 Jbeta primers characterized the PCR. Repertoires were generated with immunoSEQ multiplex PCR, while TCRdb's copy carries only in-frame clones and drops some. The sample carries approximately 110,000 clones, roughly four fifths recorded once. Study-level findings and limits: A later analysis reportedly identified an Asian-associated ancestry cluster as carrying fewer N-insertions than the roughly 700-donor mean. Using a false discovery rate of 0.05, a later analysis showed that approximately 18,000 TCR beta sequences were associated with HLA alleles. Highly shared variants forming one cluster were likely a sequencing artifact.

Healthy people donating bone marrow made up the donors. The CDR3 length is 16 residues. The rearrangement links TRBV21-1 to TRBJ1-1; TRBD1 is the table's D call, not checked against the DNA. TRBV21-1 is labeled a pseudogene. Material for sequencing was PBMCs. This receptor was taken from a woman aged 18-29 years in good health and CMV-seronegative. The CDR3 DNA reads TGTGCCAGCAGCAATGATAGAGGGGACAGTAACACTGAAGCTTTCTTT. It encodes CASSNDRGDSNTEAFF.